The clone carrying this T cell receptor beta chain was counted a single time. This sample was taken from a study of blood T cell repertoires in COVID-19. The repertoire was sequenced with immunoSEQ multiplex PCR; TCRdb's copy has only in-frame clones and lacks some. The profile shows 71,000 or so clones, roughly four fifths of them singletons. This CDR3 is 14 amino acids long. V gave up 4 bases and J gave up 5 bases; unmatched junction bases: 7. CDR1 and CDR2 (germline): SGHRS, YFSETQ. The gene calls are TRBV5-1 and TRBJ2-5, with 8 bases identical to TRBD2. The sequenced material came from peripheral blood. The clonotype was recovered from a man between 65 and 79 years old with acute or convalescent COVID-19. The chain's CDR3 is CASSPAGGWETQYF. The CDR3 DNA is TGCGCCAGCAGCCCGGCGGGAGGTTGGGAGACCCAGTACTTC.